A single sample gave rise to the 8 T cell receptor beta chains below, sequenced in a study of cytomegalovirus exposure and HLA in healthy donors. In the PCR, 60 Vbeta and 13 Jbeta primers were used. The protocol was immunoSEQ multiplex PCR, while the TCRdb copy is restricted to in-frame clones and leaves out a portion. This specimen shows 95,000 to 150,000 clones; the ten leading clones hold 3% to 4.5%. Sequencing used PBMCs. These receptors all stem from a young man in good health and CMV-seronegative.

The CDR3 DNA follows: TGTGCCAGCAGGAGGGCAGGGGGAAACTATGGCTACACCTTC. Its protein product is CASRRAGGNYGYTF. The chain is built from TRBV6-1 and TRBJ1-2, with TRBD1 matching 7 bases. This CDR3 region has 14 residues. The V gene end was trimmed by 6 bases and the J gene end by 2 bases; junction bases not matched to a gene: 6. Germline-derived CDR1 and CDR2 are MNHNS and SASEGT.

The chain employs TRBV6-6 and TRBJ1-4; no clear D gene. Germline V gene data show CDR1 as MNHNY and CDR2 as SVGAGI (reference sequence). The CDR3 runs to 16 residues. Trimming shortened V by 7 bases and J by 4 bases, and 19 bases separated the two germline ends. The CDR3 region is CASIQLPGGINEKLFF. CDR3 DNA sequence: TGTGCCAGCATCCAACTCCCCGGAGGAATTAATGAAAAACTGTTTTTT.

V and J are TRBV5-1 and TRBJ1-1; 10 nucleotides match TRBD1. CDR1 and CDR2 (germline): SGHRS, YFSETQ. The CDR3 is 15 amino acids. The V segment lost 0 bases and the J segment 4 bases; nucleotides outside the gene matches: 3. Here the CDR3 DNA reads TGCGCCAGCAGCTTGGGACAGGGGGCGGCCACTGAAGCTTTCTTT. As protein: CASSLGQGAATEAFF. The full variable domain, in which reference TRBV5-1 and TRBJ1-1 provide the parts outside the CDR3, is KAGVTQTPRYLIKTRGQQVTLSCSPISGHRSVSWYQQTPGQGLQFLFEYFSETQRNKGNFPGRFSGRQFSNSRSEMNVSTLELGDSALYLCASSLGQGAATEAFFGQGTRLTVV.

V gene TRBV25-1 combines with J gene TRBJ2-7; 8 positions agree with TRBD2. With V trimmed by 2 bases and J by 0 bases, 0 bases remained unmatched. CDR3 size: 14 residues. Germline V lookup: CDR1 MGHDK, CDR2 SYGVNS. The CDR3: CASSESGSSYEQYF. The CDR3 nucleotides read TGTGCCAGCAGTGAAAGCGGGAGCTCCTACGAGCAGTACTTC.

V is TRBV6-5 and J is TRBJ2-3; 11 bases agree with TRBD2. This CDR3 contains 14 residues. The germline V gene encodes CDR1 MNHEY and CDR2 SVGAGI. V was clipped by 6 bases and J by 5 bases; unmatched bases: 4. CDR3 in DNA: TGTGCCAGCAGGCTAGCGGGAGGACGAGATACGCAGTATTTT. Protein: CASRLAGGRDTQYF.

The chain couples TRBV19 to TRBJ2-3, with 9 bases aligning to TRBD1. V dropped 5 bases and J dropped 6; count of bases not matched to a gene: 6. The CDR3 is made up of 14 amino acids. CDR1 is LNHDA and CDR2 is SQIVND in the germline V gene (reference sequence). The CDR3 DNA sequence: TGTGCCAGTAGTCATCTCGGGACAGGGGATACGCAGTATTTT. This translates into CASSHLGTGDTQYF.

The genes are TRBV18 and TRBJ1-3; 7 nucleotides agree with TRBD1. Per the germline V gene, CDR1 is KGHSH and CDR2 is LQKENI. V lost 3 bases, J lost 3 bases, and 8 bases stayed unmatched. The CDR3 is made up of 16 amino acids. In DNA form, the CDR3 reads TGTGCCAGCTCACCCGGGACAGAGAATATTGGAAACACCATATATTTT. It is translated as CASSPGTENIGNTIYF.

The rearrangement joins TRBV9 to TRBJ2-7; 10 nucleotides line up with TRBD1. Per the germline V gene, CDR1 is SGDLS and CDR2 is YYNGEE. CDR3 length: 15 residues. The ends lost 4 bases at V and 5 bases at J; junction bases unmatched: 9. This CDR3 reads CASSPWDRGVHEQYF. The CDR3 nucleotides read TGTGCCAGCAGCCCCTGGGACAGGGGAGTCCACGAGCAGTACTTC.